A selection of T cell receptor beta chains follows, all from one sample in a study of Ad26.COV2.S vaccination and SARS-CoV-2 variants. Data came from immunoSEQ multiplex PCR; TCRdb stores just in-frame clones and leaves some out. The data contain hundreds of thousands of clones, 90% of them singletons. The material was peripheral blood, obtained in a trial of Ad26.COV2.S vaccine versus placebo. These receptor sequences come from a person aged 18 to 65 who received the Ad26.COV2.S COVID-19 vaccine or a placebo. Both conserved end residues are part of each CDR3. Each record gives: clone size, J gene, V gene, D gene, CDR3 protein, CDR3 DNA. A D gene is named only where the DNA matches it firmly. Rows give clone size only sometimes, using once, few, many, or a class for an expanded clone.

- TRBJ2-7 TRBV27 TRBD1 CASSAIRSTGVEQYF TGTGCCAGCAGTGCCATCAGATCAACAGGGGTCGAGCAGTACTTC
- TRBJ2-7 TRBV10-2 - CASSAWSEPYEQYF TGCGCCAGCAGTGCTTGGTCCGAGCCCTACGAGCAGTACTTC
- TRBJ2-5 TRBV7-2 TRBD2 CASRPAGEGTQYF TGTGCCAGCAGACCCGCGGGGGAGGGGACCCAGTACTTC
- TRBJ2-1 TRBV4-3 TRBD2 CASSQEPSGSPNEQFF TGCGCCAGCAGCCAAGAGCCTAGCGGTTCTCCGAATGAGCAGTTCTTC
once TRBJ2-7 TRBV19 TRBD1 CASSTRTGGSEQYF TGTGCCAGTAGTACACGGACAGGGGGGTCCGAGCAGTACTTC
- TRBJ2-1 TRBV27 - CASNGRSKDEQFF TGTGCCAGCAACGGGAGATCCAAAGATGAGCAGTTCTTC
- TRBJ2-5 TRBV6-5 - CASLPGPRQGGTQYF TGTGCCAGCCTTCCGGGACCCCGGCAGGGTGGGACCCAGTACTTC
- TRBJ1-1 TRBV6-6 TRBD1 CASLPHQDRVIAFF TGTGCCAGTTTACCGCATCAGGACAGGGTAATAGCTTTCTTT
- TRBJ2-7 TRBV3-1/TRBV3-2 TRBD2 CASSRRTSGSGEQYF TGTGCCAGCAGCCGGCGGACTAGCGGGAGCGGGGAGCAGTACTTC
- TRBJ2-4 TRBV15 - CATSRDRAGRGDIQYF TGTGCCACCAGCAGAGATCGGGCTGGCAGGGGTGACATTCAGTACTTC
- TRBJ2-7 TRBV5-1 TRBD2 CASSRGLAGEYEQYF TGCGCCAGCAGCAGGGGACTAGCGGGAGAGTACGAGCAGTACTTC
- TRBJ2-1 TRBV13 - CASSWNSGPYNEQFF TGTGCCAGCAGCTGGAATAGCGGACCATACAATGAGCAGTTCTTC
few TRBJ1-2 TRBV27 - CASSLWPGGYGYTF TGTGCCAGCAGTTTATGGCCCGGAGGATATGGCTACACCTTC
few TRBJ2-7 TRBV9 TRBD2 CASTLGLAGEQYF TGTGCCAGCACCTTAGGACTAGCGGGGGAGCAGTACTTC
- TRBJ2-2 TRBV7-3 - CASSSTGTNTGELFF TGTGCCAGCAGCTCTACTGGAACGAACACCGGGGAGCTATTTTTT
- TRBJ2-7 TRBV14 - CASSPTPFGEQYF TGTGCCAGCAGTCCGACTCCGTTTGGGGAGCAGTACTTC
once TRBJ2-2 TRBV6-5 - CATPRGTGELFF TGTGCCACCCCTCGGGGTACCGGGGAGCTGTTTTTT
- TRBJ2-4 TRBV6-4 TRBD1 CASIDRGEAKNIQYF TGTGCCAGCATCGACAGGGGGGAGGCCAAAAACATTCAGTACTTC
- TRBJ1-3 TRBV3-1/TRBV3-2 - CASSPGQSSGNTIYF TGTGCCAGCAGCCCAGGACAGAGCTCTGGAAACACCATATATTTT
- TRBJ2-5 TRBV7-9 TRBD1 CASSLNGRGLEGTQYF TGTGCCAGCAGCTTAAACGGCAGGGGGCTGGAAGGGACCCAGTACTTC
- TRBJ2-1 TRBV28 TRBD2 CASSLGLAGGPISNEQFF TGTGCCAGCAGTTTGGGACTAGCGGGAGGGCCTATCAGCAATGAGCAGTTCTTC
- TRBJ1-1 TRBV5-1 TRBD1 CASSLDRGSYTEAFF TGCGCCAGCAGCTTGGACAGGGGGTCTTACACTGAAGCTTTCTTT
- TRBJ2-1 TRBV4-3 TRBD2 CASSQSGLAPLEQFF TGCGCCAGCAGCCAATCGGGACTAGCTCCCCTTGAGCAGTTCTTC
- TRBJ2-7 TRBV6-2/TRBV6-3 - CASSPARGLVEQYF TGTGCCAGCAGTCCCGCCAGGGGCCTGGTCGAGCAGTACTTC
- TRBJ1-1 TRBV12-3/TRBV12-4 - CASSLGSGKAFF TGTGCCAGCAGTTTAGGGTCAGGGAAAGCTTTCTTT
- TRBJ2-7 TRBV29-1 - CSAAGGDEQYF TGCAGCGCCGCCGGGGGTGACGAGCAGTACTTC
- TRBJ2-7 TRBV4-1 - CASSQDAEQYF TGCGCCAGCAGCCAAGATGCGGAGCAGTACTTC
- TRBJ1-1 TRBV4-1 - CASSRPGILNTEAFF TGCGCCAGCAGCCGTCCGGGGATTTTGAACACTGAAGCTTTCTTT
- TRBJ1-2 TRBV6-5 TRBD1 CASNRGSGYDYTF TGTGCCAGCAACAGGGGTTCCGGTTATGACTACACCTTC
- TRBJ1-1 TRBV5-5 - CASSSFITNTEAFF TGTGCCAGCAGCTCGTTTATTACGAACACTGAAGCTTTCTTT
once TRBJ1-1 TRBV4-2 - CASSQGQNTEAFF TGTGCCAGCAGCCAAGGCCAGAACACTGAAGCTTTCTTT
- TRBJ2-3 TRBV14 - CASSQDLVTGSDTQYF TGTGCCAGCAGCCAAGATTTAGTGACAGGCTCAGATACGCAGTATTTT
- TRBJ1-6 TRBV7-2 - CASSQTVLGSPLHF TGTGCCAGCAGCCAGACAGTTTTGGGTTCACCCCTCCACTTT
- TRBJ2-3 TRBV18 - CASSSVDTDTQYF TGTGCCAGCTCATCCGTCGACACAGATACGCAGTATTTT
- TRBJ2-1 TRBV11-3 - CASSSGWAHSYNEQFF TGTGCCAGCAGCTCCGGTTGGGCCCACTCCTACAATGAGCAGTTCTTC
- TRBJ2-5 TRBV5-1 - CASSLEAGVRTQYF TGCGCCAGCAGCTTGGAGGCCGGGGTACGGACCCAGTACTTC
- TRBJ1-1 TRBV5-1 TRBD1 CASSLTGTGNTEAFF TGCGCCAGCAGTTTAACCGGGACAGGCAACACTGAAGCTTTCTTT
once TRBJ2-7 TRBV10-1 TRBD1 CASSGPGQGIPYEQYF TGCGCCAGCAGTGGACCGGGACAGGGGATCCCCTACGAGCAGTACTTC
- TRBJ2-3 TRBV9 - CASSYAGHRTDTQYF TGTGCCAGCAGCTACGCGGGACACCGCACAGATACGCAGTATTTT
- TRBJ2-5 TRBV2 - CASSASVQETQYF TGTGCCAGCAGTGCCAGCGTACAAGAGACCCAGTACTTC
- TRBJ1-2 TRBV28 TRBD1 CASSRTGGDGYTF TGTGCCAGCAGCAGGACAGGGGGCGATGGCTACACCTTC
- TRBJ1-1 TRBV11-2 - CASSLDLNDYRYTEAFF TGTGCCAGCAGCTTAGATCTGAACGATTATCGTTACACTGAAGCTTTCTTT
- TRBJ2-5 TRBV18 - CASSPPSTGETQYF TGTGCCAGCTCACCACCGTCGACAGGAGAGACCCAGTACTTC
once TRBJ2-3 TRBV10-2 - CASSYGPQLTDTQYF TGCGCCAGCAGTTACGGGCCCCAGTTAACAGATACGCAGTATTTT
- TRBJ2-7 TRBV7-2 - CASSLEAGAYYYEQYF TGTGCCAGCAGCTTAGAGGCGGGGGCTTATTACTACGAGCAGTACTTC
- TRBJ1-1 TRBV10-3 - CAISDYKTGTQNTEAFF TGTGCCATCAGTGATTACAAGACCGGGACACAGAACACTGAAGCTTTCTTT
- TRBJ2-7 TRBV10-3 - CAISESRSDEPYEQYF TGTGCCATCAGTGAGTCGAGAAGCGATGAGCCCTACGAGCAGTACTTC
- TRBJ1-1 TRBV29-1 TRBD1 CSVEPRGRNTEAFF TGCAGCGTTGAACCCAGGGGGCGGAACACTGAAGCTTTCTTT
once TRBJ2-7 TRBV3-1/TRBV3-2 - CASSQDLREQYF TGTGCCAGCAGCCAAGATTTGAGGGAGCAGTACTTC
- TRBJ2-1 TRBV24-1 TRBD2 CATSESTSAYNEQFF TGTGCCACCAGTGAGTCAACTAGCGCCTACAATGAGCAGTTCTTC
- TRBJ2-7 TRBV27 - CASSTILAATYEQYF TGTGCCAGCAGTACAATACTAGCCGCCACCTACGAGCAGTACTTC
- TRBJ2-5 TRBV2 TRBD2 CASGRREEGETQYF TGTGCCAGCGGGAGGCGGGAGGAGGGGGAGACCCAGTACTTC
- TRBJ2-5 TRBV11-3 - CASSPDGGGYETQYF TGTGCCAGCAGCCCAGACGGGGGTGGGTACGAGACCCAGTACTTC
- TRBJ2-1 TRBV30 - CAWSPGLNDNEQFF TGTGCCTGGAGCCCTGGACTAAACGACAATGAGCAGTTCTTC
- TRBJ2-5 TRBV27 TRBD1 CASSIRQGRETQYF TGTGCCAGCAGTATACGACAGGGCCGGGAGACCCAGTACTTC
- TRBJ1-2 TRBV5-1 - CASSLGTGNFGYTF TGCGCCAGCAGCTTGGGCACAGGGAATTTCGGCTACACCTTC
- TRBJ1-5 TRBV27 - CASSLSMAGGLRPQHF TGTGCCAGCAGTTTATCGATGGCAGGTGGCCTACGGCCCCAGCATTTT
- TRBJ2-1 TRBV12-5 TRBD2 CASGGGSREADEQFF TGTGCTAGTGGAGGTGGCTCGCGGGAGGCGGATGAGCAGTTCTTC
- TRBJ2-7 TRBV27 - CASSLRRDGQNYEQYF TGTGCCAGCAGTTTACGGAGAGACGGACAAAACTACGAGCAGTACTTC
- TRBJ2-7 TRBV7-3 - CASSPSGTRDSYEQYF TGTGCCAGCTCTCCCTCTGGGACCAGGGATTCCTACGAGCAGTACTTC